This TCR beta chain derives from a study of Graves' ophthalmopathy and Graves' hyperthyroidism. For repertoire sequencing, the TCR beta CDR3 regions were amplified from RNA transcripts. First-round RT-PCR employed HTBI primers, with a second-round multiplex PCR after it. MiXCR, applied by TCRdb to the multiplex PCR reads, yields one record per CDR3 protein. The sample has fewer than 400,000 distinct CDR3 sequences; 15% to 20% are singletons. CDR3 length: 16 amino acids. Per the germline V gene, CDR1 is MDHEN and CDR2 is SYDVKM. Trimming stripped 2 bases from V and 6 bases from J, with 20 bases between. Points from the study as a whole: Ophthalmopathy progression predictions by the model showed roughly 77% specificity and about 70% sensitivity. Blood also contained most of the expanded thyroid clonotypes above 0.001 frequency.

This clonotype was detected many times. Its antigen is not identified. The TCR comes from a woman aged 18-35 years with Graves' ophthalmopathy. The chain is built from TRBV28 and TRBJ2-7; perhaps TRBD2 as D (8 bases). Sequencing was carried out using peripheral blood. In DNA form, the CDR3 reads TGTGCCAGCAGTTTAACCCAGAGGGGGCGGGAGGCCGAGCAGTACTTC. Translating it yields CASSLTQRGREAEQYF.